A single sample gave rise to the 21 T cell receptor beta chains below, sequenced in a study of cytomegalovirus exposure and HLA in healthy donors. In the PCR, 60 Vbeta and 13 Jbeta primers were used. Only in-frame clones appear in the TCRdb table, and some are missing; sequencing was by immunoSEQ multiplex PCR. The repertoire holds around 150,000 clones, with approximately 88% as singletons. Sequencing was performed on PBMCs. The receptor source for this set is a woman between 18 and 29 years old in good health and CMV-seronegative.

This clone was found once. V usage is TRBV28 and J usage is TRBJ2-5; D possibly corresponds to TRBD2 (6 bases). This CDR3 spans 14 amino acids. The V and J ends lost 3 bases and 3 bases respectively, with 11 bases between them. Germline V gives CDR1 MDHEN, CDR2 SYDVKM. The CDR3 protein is CASSFLGGEETQYF. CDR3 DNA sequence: TGTGCCAGCAGTTTTTTGGGAGGTGAAGAGACCCAGTACTTC.

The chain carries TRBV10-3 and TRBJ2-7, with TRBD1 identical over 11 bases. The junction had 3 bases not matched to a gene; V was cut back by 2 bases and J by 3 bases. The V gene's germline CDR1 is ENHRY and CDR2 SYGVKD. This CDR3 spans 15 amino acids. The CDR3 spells CAISEPGQGDYEQYF. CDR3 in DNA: TGTGCCATCAGTGAGCCGGGACAGGGGGACTACGAGCAGTACTTC.

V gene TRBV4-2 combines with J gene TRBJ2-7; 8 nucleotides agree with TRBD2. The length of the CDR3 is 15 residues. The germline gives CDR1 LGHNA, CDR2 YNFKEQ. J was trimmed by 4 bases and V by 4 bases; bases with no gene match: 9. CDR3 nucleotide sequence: TGTGCCAGCAGCCGAAACCGGGAGGGGGGGTACGAGCAGTACTTC. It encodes CASSRNREGGYEQYF.

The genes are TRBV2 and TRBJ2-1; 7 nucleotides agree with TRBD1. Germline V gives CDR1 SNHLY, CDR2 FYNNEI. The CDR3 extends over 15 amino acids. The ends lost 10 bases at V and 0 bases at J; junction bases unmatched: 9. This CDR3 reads CATAPGQVSYNEQFF. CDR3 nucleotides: TGTGCCACCGCCCCTGGACAGGTCTCCTACAATGAGCAGTTCTTC.

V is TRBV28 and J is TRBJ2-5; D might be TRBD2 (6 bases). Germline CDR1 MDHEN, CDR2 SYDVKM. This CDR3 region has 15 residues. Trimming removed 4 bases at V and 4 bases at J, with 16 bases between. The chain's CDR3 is CASSSQGGGVETQYF. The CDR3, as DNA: TGTGCCAGCAGTTCTCAGGGAGGTGGGGTAGAGACCCAGTACTTC.

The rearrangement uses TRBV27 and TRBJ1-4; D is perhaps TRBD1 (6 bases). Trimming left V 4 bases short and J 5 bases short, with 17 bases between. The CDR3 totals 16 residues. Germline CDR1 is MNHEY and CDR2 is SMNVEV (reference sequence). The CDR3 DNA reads TGTGCCAGCAGTTCGGGTTTAGGGGGAGGGAATGAAAAACTGTTTTTT. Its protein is CASSSGLGGGNEKLFF.

Here the CDR3 reads CASSFGGLGQYF. The CDR3 DNA follows: TGCGCCAGCAGCTTTGGGGGCTTGGGGCAGTATTTT. This chain connects TRBV5-1 to TRBJ2-3, with D perhaps matching TRBD1 (6 bases). In germline, CDR1 is SGHRS, CDR2 YFSETQ. This CDR3 spans 12 amino acids. The V end lost 2 bases, the J end lost 11 bases, and 12 bases lay between the germline ends.

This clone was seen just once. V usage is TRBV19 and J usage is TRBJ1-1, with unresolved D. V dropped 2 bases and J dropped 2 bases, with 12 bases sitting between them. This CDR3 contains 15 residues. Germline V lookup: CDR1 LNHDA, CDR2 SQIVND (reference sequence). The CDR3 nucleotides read TGTGCCAGTAGTATACAGGATCACCGTAACACTGAAGCTTTCTTT. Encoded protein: CASSIQDHRNTEAFF.

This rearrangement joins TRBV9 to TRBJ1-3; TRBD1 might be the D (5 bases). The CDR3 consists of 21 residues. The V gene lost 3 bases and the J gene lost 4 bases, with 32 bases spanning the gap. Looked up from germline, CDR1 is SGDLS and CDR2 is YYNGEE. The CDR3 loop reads CASSAVRANHRGTSKGNTIYF. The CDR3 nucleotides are TGTGCCAGCAGCGCGGTCAGAGCGAATCACCGCGGGACTTCTAAAGGAAACACCATATATTTT.

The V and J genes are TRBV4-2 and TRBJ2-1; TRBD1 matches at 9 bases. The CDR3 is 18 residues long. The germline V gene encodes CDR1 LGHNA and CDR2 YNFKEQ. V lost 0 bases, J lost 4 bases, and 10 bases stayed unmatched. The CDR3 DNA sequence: TGTGCCAGCAGCCAAGATTATGGCGGACAGGGGCGATACAATGAGCAGTTCTTC. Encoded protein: CASSQDYGGQGRYNEQFF.

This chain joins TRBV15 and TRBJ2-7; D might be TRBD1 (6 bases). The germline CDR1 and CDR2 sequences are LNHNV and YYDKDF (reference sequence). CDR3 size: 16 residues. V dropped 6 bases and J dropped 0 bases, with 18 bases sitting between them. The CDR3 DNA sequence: TGTGCCACCAGTAACCCTGGACAGCGATACTCCTACGAGCAGTACTTC. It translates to CATSNPGQRYSYEQYF.

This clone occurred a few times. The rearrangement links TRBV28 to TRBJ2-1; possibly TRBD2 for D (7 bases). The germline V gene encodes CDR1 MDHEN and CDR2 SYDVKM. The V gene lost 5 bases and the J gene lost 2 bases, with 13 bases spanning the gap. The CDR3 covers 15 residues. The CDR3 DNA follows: TGTGCCAGCAGTACCCGGGGGGCCCCCTACAATGAGCAGTTCTTC. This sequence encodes CASSTRGAPYNEQFF.

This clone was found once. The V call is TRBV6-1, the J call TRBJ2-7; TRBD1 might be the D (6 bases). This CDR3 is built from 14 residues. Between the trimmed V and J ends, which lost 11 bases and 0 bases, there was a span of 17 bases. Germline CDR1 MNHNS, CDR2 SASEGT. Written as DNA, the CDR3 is TGTGCCGGAAAAAGACAGGAAAGCTCCTACGAGCAGTACTTC. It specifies CAGKRQESSYEQYF.

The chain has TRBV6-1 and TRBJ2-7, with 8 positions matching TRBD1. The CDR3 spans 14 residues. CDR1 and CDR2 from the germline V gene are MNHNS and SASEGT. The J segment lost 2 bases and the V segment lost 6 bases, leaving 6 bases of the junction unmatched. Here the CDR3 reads CASRAGTGPYEQYF. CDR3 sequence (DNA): TGTGCCAGCAGGGCCGGGACAGGTCCCTACGAGCAGTACTTC.

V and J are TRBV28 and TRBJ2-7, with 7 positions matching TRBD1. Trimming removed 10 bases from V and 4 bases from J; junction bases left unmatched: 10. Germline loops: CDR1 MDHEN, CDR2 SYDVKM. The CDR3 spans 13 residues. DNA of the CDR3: TGTGCCACACAGGGGACGAAAGCATACGAGCAGTACTTC. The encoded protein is CATQGTKAYEQYF.

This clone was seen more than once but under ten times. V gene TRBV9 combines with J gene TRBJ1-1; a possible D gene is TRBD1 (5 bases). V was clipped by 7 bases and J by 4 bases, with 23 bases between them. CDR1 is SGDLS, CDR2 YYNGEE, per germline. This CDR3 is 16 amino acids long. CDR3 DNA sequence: TGTGCCAGCTCCCCCCGCGGGCGGGGGGTAGGCACTGAAGCTTTCTTT. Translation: CASSPRGRGVGTEAFF. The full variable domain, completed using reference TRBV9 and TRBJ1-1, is DSGVTQTPKHLITATGQRVTLRCSPRSGDLSVYWYQQSLDQGLQFLIQYYNGEERAKGNILERFSAQQFPDLHSELNLSSLELGDSALYFCASSPRGRGVGTEAFFGQGTRLTVV.

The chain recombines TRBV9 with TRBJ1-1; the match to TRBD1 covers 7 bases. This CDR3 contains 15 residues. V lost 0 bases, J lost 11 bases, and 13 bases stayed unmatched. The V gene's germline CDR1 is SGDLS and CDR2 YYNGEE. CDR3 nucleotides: TGTGCCAGCAGCGTAGACCGGGACAGCTCATTCAGCGCTTTCTTT. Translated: CASSVDRDSSFSAFF.

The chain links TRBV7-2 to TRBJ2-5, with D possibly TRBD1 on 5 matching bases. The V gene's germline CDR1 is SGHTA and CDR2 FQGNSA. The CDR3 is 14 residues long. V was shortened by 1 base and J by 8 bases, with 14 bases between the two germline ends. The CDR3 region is CASSLEGVGLTQYF. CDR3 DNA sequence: TGTGCCAGCAGCTTAGAAGGGGTTGGGCTCACCCAGTACTTC.

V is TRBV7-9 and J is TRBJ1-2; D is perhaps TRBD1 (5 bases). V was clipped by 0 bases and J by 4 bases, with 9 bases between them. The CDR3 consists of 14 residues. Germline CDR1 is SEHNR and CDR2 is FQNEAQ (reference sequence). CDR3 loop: CASSLAGGGYGYTF. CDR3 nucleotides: TGTGCCAGCAGCTTAGCGGGGGGTGGCTATGGCTACACCTTC.

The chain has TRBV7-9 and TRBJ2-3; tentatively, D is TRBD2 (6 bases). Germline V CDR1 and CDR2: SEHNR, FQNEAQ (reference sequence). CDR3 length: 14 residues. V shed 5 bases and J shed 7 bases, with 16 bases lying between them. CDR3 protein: CASSRTRGQHTQYF. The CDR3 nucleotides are TGTGCCAGCAGCCGTACGCGGGGTCAACATACGCAGTATTTT.

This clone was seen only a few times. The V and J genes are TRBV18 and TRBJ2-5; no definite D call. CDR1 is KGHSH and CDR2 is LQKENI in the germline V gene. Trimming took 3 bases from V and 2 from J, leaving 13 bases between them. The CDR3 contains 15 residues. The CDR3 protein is CASSPSQTSQETQYF. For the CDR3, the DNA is TGTGCCAGCTCACCCTCCCAGACATCGCAAGAGACCCAGTACTTC.